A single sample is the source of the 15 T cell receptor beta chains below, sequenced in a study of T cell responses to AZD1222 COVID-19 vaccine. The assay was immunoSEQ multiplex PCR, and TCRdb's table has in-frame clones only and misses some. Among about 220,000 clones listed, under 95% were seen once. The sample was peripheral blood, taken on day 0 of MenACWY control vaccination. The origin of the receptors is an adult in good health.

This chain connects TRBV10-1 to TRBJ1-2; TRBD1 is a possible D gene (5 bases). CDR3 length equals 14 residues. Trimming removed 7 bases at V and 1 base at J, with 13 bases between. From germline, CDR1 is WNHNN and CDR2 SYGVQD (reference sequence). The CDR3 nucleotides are TGCGCCAGCAACTACCTAGACAGTAACTATGGCTACACCTTC. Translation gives CASNYLDSNYGYTF.

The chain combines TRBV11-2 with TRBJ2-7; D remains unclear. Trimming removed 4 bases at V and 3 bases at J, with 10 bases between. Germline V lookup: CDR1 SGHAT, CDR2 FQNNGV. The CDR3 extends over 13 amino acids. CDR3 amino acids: CASSSWGSYEQYF. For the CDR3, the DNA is TGTGCCAGCAGCTCATGGGGTAGCTACGAGCAGTACTTC.

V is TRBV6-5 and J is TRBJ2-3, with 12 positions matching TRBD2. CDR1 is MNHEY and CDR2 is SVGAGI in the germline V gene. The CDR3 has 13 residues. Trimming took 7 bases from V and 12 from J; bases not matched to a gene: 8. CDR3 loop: CASTVLAGGLQYF. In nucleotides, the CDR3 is TGTGCCAGCACTGTCCTAGCGGGGGGGCTACAGTATTTT.

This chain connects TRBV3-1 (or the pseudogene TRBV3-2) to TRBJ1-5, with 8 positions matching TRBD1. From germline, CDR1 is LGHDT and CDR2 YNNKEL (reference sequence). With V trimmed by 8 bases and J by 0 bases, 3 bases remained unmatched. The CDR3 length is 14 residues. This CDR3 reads CASGTGPSNQPQHF. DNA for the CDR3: TGTGCCAGCGGGACAGGCCCTAGCAATCAGCCCCAGCATTTT.

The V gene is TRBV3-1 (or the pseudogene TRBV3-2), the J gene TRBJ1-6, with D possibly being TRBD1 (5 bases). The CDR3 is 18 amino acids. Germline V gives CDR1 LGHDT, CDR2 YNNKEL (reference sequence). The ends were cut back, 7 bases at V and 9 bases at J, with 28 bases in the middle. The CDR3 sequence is CASKFSSRVSGTPSPLHF. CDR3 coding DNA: TGTGCCAGCAAATTCTCCAGCAGGGTTTCGGGTACACCTTCACCCCTCCACTTT.

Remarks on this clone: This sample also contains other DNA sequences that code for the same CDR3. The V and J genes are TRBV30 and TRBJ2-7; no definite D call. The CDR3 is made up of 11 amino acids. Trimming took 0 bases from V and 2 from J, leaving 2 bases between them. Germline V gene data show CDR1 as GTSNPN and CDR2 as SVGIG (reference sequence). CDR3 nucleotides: TGTGCCTGGAGTGTGACCTACGAGCAGTACTTC. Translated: CAWSVTYEQYF. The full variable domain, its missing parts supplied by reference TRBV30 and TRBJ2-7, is SQTIHQWPATLVQPVGSPLSLECTVEGTSNPNLYWYRQAAGRGLQLLFYSVGIGQISSEVPQNLSASRPQDRQFILSSKKLLLSDSGFYLCAWSVTYEQYFGPGTRLTVT.

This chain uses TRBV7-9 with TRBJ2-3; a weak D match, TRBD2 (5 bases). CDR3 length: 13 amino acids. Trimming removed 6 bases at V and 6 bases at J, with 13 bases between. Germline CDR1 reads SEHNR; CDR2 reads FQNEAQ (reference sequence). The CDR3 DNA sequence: TGTGCCAGCAGTTCAAAGAGGGAGGATACGCAGTATTTT. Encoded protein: CASSSKREDTQYF.

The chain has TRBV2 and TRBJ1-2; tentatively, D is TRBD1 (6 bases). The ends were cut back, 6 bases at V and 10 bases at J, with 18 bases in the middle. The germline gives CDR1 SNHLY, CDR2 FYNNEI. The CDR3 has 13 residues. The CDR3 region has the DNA TGTGCCAGCAGACTTATCTGGGACATCTACTACACCTTC. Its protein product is CASRLIWDIYYTF.

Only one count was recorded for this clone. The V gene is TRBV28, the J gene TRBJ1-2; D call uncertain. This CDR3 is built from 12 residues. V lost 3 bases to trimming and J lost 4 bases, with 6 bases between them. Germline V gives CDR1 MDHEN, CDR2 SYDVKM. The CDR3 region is CASSFLSYGYTF. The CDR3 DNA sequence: TGTGCCAGCAGTTTTTTGAGCTATGGCTACACCTTC.

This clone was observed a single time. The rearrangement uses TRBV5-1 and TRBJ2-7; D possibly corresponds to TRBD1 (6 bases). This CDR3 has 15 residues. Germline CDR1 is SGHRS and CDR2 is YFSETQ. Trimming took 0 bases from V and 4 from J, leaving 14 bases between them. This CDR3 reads CASSLDLDSGYEQYF. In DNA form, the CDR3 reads TGCGCCAGCAGCTTGGATCTGGACAGCGGATACGAGCAGTACTTC.

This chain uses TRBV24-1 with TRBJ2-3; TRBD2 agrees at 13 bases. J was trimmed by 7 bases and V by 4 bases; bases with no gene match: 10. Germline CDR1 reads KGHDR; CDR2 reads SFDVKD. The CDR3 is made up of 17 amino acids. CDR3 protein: CATSDPLLAGGTNTQYF. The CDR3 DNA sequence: TGTGCCACCAGTGACCCATTACTAGCGGGGGGGACGAATACGCAGTATTTT.

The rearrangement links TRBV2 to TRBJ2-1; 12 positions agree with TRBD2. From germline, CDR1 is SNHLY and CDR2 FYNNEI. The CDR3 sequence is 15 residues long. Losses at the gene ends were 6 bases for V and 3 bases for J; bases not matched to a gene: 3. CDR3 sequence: CASSASGGGYNEQFF. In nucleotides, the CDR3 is TGTGCCAGCAGCGCTAGCGGGGGGGGCTACAATGAGCAGTTCTTC.

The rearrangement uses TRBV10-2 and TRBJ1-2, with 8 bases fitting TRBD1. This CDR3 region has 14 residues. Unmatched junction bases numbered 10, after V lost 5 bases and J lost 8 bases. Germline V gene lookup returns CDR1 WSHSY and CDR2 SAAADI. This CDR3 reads CASSPRGRTDGYTF. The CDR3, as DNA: TGCGCCAGCAGTCCCAGGGGGCGCACAGACGGCTACACCTTC.

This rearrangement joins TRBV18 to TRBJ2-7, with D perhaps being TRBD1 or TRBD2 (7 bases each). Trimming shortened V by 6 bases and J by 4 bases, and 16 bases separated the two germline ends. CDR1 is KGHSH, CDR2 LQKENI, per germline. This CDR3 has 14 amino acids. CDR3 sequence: CASSHQGGGYEQYF. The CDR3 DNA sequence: TGTGCCAGCTCTCACCAGGGGGGGGGATACGAGCAGTACTTC.

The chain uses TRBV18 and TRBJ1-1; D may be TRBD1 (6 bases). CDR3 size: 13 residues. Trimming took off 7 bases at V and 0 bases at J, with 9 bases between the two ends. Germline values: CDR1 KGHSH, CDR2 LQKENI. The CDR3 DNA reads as TGTGCCAGCTTCGGACAGCTGAACACTGAAGCTTTCTTT. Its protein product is CASFGQLNTEAFF. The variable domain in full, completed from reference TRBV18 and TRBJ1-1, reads NAGVMQNPRHLVRRRGQEARLRCSPMKGHSHVYWYRQLPEEGLKFMVYLQKENIIDESGMPKERFSAEFPKEGPSILRIQQVVRGDSAAYFCASFGQLNTEAFFGQGTRLTVV.